These T cell receptor beta chains were read from a single sample in a study of graft-versus-host responses after intestinal transplantation. Method: immunoSEQ multiplex PCR; TCRdb's copy keeps in-frame clones and lacks some. The sample records about 97,000 clones, 90% being singletons. The starting material was PBMCs, obtained approximately 420 days after intestinal transplant. These receptors were obtained from a human patient who received an intestinal transplant, so some T cells may come from the graft donor. Both conserved end residues are trimmed from each CDR3. D genes are given only for firm matches. The size entry is marked missing in some rows and otherwise reads once, few, many or a size class.

size: .
J: TRBJ2-3
V: TRBV27
D: .
CDR3: ASSWDLPRTTTSTDTQY

size: .
J: TRBJ1-2
V: TRBV7-9
D: .
CDR3: ASSSEVAATNYGYT

size: .
J: TRBJ2-7
V: TRBV28
D: TRBD2
CDR3: ASSLSRTSEYYEQY

size: .
J: TRBJ2-3
V: TRBV15
D: TRBD2
CDR3: ATSRLAGGDTDTQY

size: once
J: TRBJ1-6
V: TRBV11-2
D: .
CDR3: ASSLFFRVAHSPLH

size: .
J: TRBJ1-1
V: TRBV16
D: .
CDR3: ASSQEGFMAEAF

size: .
J: TRBJ1-2
V: TRBV5-1
D: .
CDR3: ASSLGQAVRGYT

size: once
J: TRBJ1-1
V: TRBV4-1
D: .
CDR3: ASSQDWFGGLGSDTEAF

size: .
J: TRBJ2-1
V: TRBV5-4
D: .
CDR3: ASSLEFSDEQF

size: few
J: TRBJ2-5
V: TRBV25-1
D: .
CDR3: ASQSEGGETQY

size: .
J: TRBJ1-2
V: TRBV27
D: .
CDR3: ASSPGFGYT

size: few
J: TRBJ2-7
V: TRBV4-1
D: .
CDR3: ASSRGLAVSSYEQY

size: .
J: TRBJ1-5
V: TRBV6-5
D: .
CDR3: ASSYVGGGNQPQH

size: .
J: .
V: TRBV18
D: TRBD1
CDR3: ASSVTGGYEQY

size: .
J: TRBJ2-7
V: TRBV7-9
D: TRBD1
CDR3: ASSPRDRVGEQY

size: once
J: TRBJ2-7
V: TRBV5-4
D: .
CDR3: ASSLEPGSSYEQY

size: .
J: TRBJ1-5
V: TRBV15
D: .
CDR3: ATSRGGGSYQPQH

size: .
J: TRBJ2-5
V: TRBV18
D: .
CDR3: ASSPPAGEFWETQY

size: .
J: TRBJ2-5
V: TRBV7-7
D: .
CDR3: ASSSDRQETQY

size: .
J: TRBJ2-3
V: TRBV6-5
D: .
CDR3: ASSYSTAGGDTQY

size: .
J: TRBJ2-1
V: TRBV7-6
D: TRBD2
CDR3: ASSLRLAGFPGSYNEQF

size: .
J: TRBJ1-3
V: TRBV6-6
D: .
CDR3: ASSGVSPTIY

size: .
J: TRBJ1-6
V: TRBV2
D: TRBD1
CDR3: ATGQALGSPLH

size: .
J: TRBJ1-1
V: TRBV5-1
D: .
CDR3: ASSSRRVGGSDTEAF

size: .
J: TRBJ2-1
V: TRBV6-6
D: .
CDR3: ASMGGSYNEQF

size: once
J: TRBJ1-4
V: TRBV6-5
D: .
CDR3: ASSYGQGREKLF

size: .
J: TRBJ1-4
V: TRBV2
D: TRBD1
CDR3: ASRVTGSNEKLF

size: .
J: TRBJ2-7
V: TRBV5-1
D: TRBD1
CDR3: ASSFAGGNYEQY

size: once
J: TRBJ1-2
V: TRBV27
D: TRBD1
CDR3: ASSSGDSYGYT

size: .
J: TRBJ1-2
V: TRBV6-5
D: .
CDR3: ASSGAGDKGGYT

size: .
J: TRBJ2-1
V: TRBV11-2
D: .
CDR3: ASSLDREEQF